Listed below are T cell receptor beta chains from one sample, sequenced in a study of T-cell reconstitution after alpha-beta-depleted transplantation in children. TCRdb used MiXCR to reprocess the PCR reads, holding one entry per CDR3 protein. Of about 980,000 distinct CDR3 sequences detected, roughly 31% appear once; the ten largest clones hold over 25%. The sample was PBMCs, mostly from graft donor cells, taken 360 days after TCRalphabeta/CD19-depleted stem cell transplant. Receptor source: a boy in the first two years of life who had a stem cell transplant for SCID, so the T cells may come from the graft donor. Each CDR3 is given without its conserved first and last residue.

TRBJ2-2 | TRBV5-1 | ASSPWGDANTGELF
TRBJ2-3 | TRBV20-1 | SAQKWSDTQY
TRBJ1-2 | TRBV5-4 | ASSLAAYGYS
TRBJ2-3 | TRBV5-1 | ASSTGRADTQY
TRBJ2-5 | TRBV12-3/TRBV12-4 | ASRVIGGGLETQY
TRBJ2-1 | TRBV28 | ASSRTSRF
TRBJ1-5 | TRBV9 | ASSDGGAARPQH
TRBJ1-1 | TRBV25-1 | ASSRGPVGTEAF
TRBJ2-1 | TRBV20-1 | SATLGYNEQF
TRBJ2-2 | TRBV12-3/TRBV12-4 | ASSPRKNTGELF
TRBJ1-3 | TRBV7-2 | ASSLTDRDSGNTIY
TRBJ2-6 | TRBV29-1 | SVRQGATSGANVLT
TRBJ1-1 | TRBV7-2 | ASSYGAMNTEAF
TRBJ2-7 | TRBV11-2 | ASSLYLGTSYEQY
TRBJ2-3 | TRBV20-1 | SARVVAGGPWGTDTQY
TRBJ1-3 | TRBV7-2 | ASSLGGQGAGNTIY
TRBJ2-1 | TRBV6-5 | ASSYRRSSYNEQF
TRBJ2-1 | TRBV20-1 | SAREEYNEQF
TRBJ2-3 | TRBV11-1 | ASSSPPGAGGHVDTQY
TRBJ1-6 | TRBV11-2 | ASSFWGGDSPLH
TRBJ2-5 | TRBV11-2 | ASSLTLAGYEETQY
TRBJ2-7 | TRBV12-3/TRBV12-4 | ASSLARAATYEQY
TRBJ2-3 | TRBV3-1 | ASSRDGRHTDTQY
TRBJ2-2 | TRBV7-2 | ASSLAKGGELF
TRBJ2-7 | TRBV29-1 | SVEDPSEEQY
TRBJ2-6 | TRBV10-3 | AISESPGVGVSSGANVLT
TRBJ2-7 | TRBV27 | ASSLPGTYEQY
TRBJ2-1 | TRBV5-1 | ASSWDASSYNEQF
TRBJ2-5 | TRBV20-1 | SNTGTRYQETQY
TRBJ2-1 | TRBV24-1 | ATSDLGGHNEQF
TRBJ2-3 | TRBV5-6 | ASTQPSRTGGAGDTQY
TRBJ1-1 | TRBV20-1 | SASKPWTANTEAF
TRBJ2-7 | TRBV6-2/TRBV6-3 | ASSYGFQGASQH
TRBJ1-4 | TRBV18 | ASSPKAGGGEKLF
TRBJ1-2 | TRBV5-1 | ASSLYDNYGYT
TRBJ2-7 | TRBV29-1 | SVEWTRAGEQY
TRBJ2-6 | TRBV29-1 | SAEGAGANVLT
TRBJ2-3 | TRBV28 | ASSPPGLPADTQY
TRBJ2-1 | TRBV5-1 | ASSLGASGGARNEQF
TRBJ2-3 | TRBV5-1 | ASSLGHHTDTQY
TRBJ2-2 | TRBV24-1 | ATSDPRWATGELF
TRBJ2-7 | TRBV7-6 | ASSLSRDPIKEQY
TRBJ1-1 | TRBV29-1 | SVVFRGVNTEAF
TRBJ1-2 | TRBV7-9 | ASSLSTQGSNGYT
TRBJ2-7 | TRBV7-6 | ASSPGWKQY